This T cell receptor beta chain was obtained from a study of T cells of healthy individuals. TCRdb ran MiXCR on the 5' RACE reads and lists one entry per CDR3 protein. Altogether over 95,000 distinct CDR3 sequences are present, approximately 16% being singletons, with the ten largest covering about 6%. This CDR3 contains 16 residues. V lost 4 bases to trimming and J lost 7 bases; unmatched junction nucleotides: 12. Germline lookup yields CDR1 SEHNR and CDR2 FQNEAQ (reference sequence). At least ten counts were recorded for this clonotype. The receptor comes from a human donor in good health. The chain employs TRBV7-9 and TRBJ2-2, with 7 bases lining up with TRBD2. In DNA form, the CDR3 reads TGTGCCAGCAGCTCGGCGGGAGCTAGCGTTGGCGGGGAGCTGTTTTTT. This gives the protein CASSSAGASVGGELFF.